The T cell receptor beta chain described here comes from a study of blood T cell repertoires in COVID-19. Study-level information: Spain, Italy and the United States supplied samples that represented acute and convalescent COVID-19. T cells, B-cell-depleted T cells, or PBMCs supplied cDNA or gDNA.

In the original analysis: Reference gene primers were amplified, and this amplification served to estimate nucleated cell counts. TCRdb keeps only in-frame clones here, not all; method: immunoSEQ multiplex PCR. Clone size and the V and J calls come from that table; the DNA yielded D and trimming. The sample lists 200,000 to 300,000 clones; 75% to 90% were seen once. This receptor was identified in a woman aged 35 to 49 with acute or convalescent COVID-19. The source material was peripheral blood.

The CDR3: CAIRREGEAFF. CDR3 nucleotides: TGTGCCATCAGACGAGAGGGTGAAGCTTTCTTT. This chain uses TRBV10-3 with TRBJ1-1, with no clear D. V gave up 6 bases and J gave up 7 bases, with 9 bases separating them. The CDR3 has 11 amino acids. Germline V lookup: CDR1 ENHRY, CDR2 SYGVKD.